Sequencing of this TCR beta chain was carried out in a study of patients and donors after allogeneic stem cell transplantation. CDR1 is LGHNT, CDR2 FRNRAP, per germline. V lost 2 bases, J lost 4 bases, and 14 bases lay in between. The CDR3 runs 15 residues. Each CDR3 protein gets one entry after TCRdb re-called the RT-PCR reads with MiXCR. The sample has roughly 940,000 distinct CDR3 sequences, over 15% seen once; the top ten hold roughly 6%. The sample was blood, either unsorted or a sorted T cell fraction (not recorded which). The TCR was taken from a human donor who was either an allogeneic HSCT recipient or a stem cell or donor lymphocyte infusion donor (not recorded which). It is not recorded whose cells these are; they may come from a transplant donor. The chain uses TRBV12-5 and TRBJ1-2, with D unresolved. CDR3 sequence reads: CASGLPNGAPYGYTF. Written as DNA, the CDR3 is TGTGCTAGTGGTTTGCCCAACGGTGCCCCCTATGGCTACACCTTC. Looking up the rest from reference TRBV12-5 and TRBJ1-2 gives the full variable domain: DARVTQTPRHKVTEMGQEVTMRCQPILGHNTVFWYRQTMMQGLELLAYFRNRAPLDDSGMPKDRFSAEMPDATLATLKIQPSEPRDSAVYFCASGLPNGAPYGYTFGSGTRLTVV.